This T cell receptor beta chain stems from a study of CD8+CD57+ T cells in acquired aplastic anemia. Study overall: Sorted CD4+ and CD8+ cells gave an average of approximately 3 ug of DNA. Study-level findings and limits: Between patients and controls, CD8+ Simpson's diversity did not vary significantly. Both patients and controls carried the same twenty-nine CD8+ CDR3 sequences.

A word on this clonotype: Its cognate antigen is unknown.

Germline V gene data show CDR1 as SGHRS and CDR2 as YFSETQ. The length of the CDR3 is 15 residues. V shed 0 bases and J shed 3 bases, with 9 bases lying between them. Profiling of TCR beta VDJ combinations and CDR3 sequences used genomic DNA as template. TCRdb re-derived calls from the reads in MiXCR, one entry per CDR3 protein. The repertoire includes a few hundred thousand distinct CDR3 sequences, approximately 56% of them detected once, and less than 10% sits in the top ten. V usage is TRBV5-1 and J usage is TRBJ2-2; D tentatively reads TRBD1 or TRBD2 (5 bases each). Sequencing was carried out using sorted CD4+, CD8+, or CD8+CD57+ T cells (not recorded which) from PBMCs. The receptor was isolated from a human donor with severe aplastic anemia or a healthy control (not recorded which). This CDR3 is CASSLGGTDTGELFF. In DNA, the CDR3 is TGCGCCAGCAGCTTGGGGGGGACGGACACCGGGGAGCTGTTTTTT. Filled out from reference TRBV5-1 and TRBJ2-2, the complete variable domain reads KAGVTQTPRYLIKTRGQQVTLSCSPISGHRSVSWYQQTPGQGLQFLFEYFSETQRNKGNFPGRFSGRQFSNSRSEMNVSTLELGDSALYLCASSLGGTDTGELFFGEGSRLTVL.